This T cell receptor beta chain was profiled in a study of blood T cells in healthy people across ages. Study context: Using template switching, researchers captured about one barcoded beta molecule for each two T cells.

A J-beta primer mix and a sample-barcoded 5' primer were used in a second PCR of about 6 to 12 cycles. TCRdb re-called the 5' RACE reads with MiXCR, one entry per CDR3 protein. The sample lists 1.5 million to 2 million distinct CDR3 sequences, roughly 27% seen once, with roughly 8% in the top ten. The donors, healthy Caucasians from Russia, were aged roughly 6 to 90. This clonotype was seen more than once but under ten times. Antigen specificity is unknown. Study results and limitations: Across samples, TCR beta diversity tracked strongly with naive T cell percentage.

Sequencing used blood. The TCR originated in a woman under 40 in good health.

The CDR3 DNA sequence: TGCAGTGCCCATGGAGGAGCGGAGAGCACAGATACGCAGTATTTT. It translates to CSAHGGAESTDTQYF. The genes are TRBV20-1 and TRBJ2-3; tentatively, D is TRBD2 (5 bases). Between the trimmed V and J ends, which lost 6 bases and 0 bases, there was a span of 16 bases. In germline, CDR1 is DFQATT, CDR2 SNEGSKA (reference sequence). The CDR3 totals 15 residues.